This TCR beta chain came from a study of blood T cell repertoires in COVID-19. Turning to the study itself: The United States, Italy and Spain provided the acute and convalescent COVID-19 samples. The analysed material was cDNA or gDNA that came from T cells, B-cell-depleted T cells, or PBMCs.

Cohorts were determined from participant-reported clinical history. Under the authors' procedure: Estimates of nucleated cell counts were drawn from the amplification of reference gene primers. Here immunoSEQ multiplex PCR was the method, and the copy in TCRdb shows in-frame clones only, minus some. The V and J calls and clone size were taken over from that table, and D and trimming were inferred from the DNA. The data hold under 300,000 clones, with approximately 83% observed a single time. The source of this sequence is a woman in her fifties or sixties who had recovered from COVID-19. Sequencing input: PBMCs or T cells enriched from blood (not recorded which).

CDR3 sequence reads: CATSAYPVVAYGYTF. CDR3 nucleotides: TGTGCCACCTCCGCGTATCCCGTTGTTGCCTATGGCTACACCTTC. The gene calls are TRBV28 and TRBJ1-2; D uncertain. The germline gives CDR1 MDHEN, CDR2 SYDVKM. There are 15 residues in the CDR3. V gave up 10 bases and J gave up 4 bases, with 22 bases separating them.